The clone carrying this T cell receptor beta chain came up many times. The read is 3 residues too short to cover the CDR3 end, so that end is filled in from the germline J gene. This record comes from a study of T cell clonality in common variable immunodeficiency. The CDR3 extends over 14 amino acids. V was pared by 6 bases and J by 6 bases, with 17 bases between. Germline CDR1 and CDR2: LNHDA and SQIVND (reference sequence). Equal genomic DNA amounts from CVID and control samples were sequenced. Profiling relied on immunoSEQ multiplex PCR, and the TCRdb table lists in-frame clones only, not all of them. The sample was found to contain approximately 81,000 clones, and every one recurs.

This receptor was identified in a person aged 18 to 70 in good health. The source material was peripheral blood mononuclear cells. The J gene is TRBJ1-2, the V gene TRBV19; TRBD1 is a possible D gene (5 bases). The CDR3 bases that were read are TGTGCCAGTAGGATGGGTCAGGGTCGAGATGGC. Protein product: CASRMGQGRDG. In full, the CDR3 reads CASRMGQGRDGYTF.